This TCR beta chain originates from a study of T-cell reconstitution after alpha-beta-depleted transplantation in children. TCRbeta library construction was performed incorporating unique molecular identifiers. TCRdb fed the PCR reads into MiXCR, producing one record per CDR3 protein. This table holds almost 500,000 distinct CDR3 sequences, around 13% found once. This clonotype was seen a handful of times. The CDR3 runs to 15 residues. V was pared by 6 bases and J by 5 bases, with 7 bases of the junction left unmatched. From germline, CDR1 is SEHNR and CDR2 FQNEAQ (reference sequence). J is TRBJ2-2 and V is TRBV7-9; 9 nucleotides agree with TRBD1. The sample was PBMCs from the stem cell graft donor, taken from the stem cell graft. The clonotype comes from a human donor who donated a stem cell graft to a child with combined immunodeficiency. The chain's CDR3 is CASSTGTGRTGELFF. Written as DNA, the CDR3 is TGTGCCAGCAGTACCGGGACAGGGAGGACCGGGGAGCTGTTTTTT.